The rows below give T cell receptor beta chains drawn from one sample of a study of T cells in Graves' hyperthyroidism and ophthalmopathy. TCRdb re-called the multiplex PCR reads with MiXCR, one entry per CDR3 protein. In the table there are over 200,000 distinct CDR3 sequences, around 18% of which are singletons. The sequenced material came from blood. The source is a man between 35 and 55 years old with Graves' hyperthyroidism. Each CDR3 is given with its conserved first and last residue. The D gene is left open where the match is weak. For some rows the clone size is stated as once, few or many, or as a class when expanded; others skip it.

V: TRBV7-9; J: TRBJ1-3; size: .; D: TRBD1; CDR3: CASSLWVGQGNFGNTIYF; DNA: TGTGCCAGCAGCTTATGGGTTGGACAGGGTAATTTTGGAAACACCATATATTTT
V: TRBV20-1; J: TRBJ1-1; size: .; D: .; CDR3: CSASEDTNTEAFF; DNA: TGCAGTGCTAGCGAGGATACTAACACTGAAGCTTTCTTT
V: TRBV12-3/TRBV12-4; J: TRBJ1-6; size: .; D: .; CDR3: CASTLFQGPSPFHF; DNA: TGTGCCAGCACCCTATTCCAGGGGCCTTCACCCTTCCACTTT
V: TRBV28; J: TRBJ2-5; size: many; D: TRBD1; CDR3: CASRPRTGWGETQYF; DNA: TGTGCCAGCAGGCCTAGGACAGGGTGGGGAGAGACCCAGTACTTC
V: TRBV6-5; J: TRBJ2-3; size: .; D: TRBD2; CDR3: CASSYSASGGYTDTQYF; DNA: TGTGCCAGCAGTTACTCGGCTAGCGGGGGGTACACAGATACGCAGTATTTT
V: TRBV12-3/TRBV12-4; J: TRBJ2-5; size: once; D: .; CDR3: CASSSLGETQYF; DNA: TGTGCCAGCAGTTCGCTGGGGGAGACCCAGTACTTC
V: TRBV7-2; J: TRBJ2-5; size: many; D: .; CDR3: CASSLGMGSETQYF; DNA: TGTGCCAGCAGCTTAGGGATGGGGTCGGAGACCCAGTACTTC
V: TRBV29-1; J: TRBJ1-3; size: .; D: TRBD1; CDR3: CSVSMTGTGNTIYF; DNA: TGCAGCGTGTCTATGACAGGGACTGGAAACACCATATATTTT
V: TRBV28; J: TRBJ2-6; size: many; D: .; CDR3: CASSSTGPSGANVLTF; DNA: TGTGCCAGCAGTTCGACAGGTCCATCTGGGGCCAACGTCCTGACTTTC
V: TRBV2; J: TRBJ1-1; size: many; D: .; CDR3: CASRWGSNTEAFF; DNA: TGTGCCAGCCGGTGGGGGAGTAACACTGAAGCTTTCTTT
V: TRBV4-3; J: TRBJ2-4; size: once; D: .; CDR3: CASSRSQAGAKNIQYF; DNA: TGCGCCAGCAGCCGCAGCCAGGCGGGGGCCAAAAACATTCAGTACTTC
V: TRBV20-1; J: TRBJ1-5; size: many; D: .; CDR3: CSARDPIYYSNQPQHF; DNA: TGCAGTGCTAGAGACCCCATTTATTATAGCAATCAGCCCCAGCATTTT
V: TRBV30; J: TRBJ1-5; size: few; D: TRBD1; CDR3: CAWSHDRGSSNQPQHF; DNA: TGTGCCTGGAGTCACGACAGGGGGTCCAGCAATCAGCCCCAGCATTTT
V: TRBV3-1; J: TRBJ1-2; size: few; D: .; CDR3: CASSQDKGYYGYTF; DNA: TGTGCCAGCAGCCAAGACAAGGGCTACTATGGCTACACCTTC
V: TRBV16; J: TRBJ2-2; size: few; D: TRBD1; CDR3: CASRRTGGTGELFF; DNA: TGTGCCAGCAGAAGGACAGGGGGCACCGGGGAGCTGTTTTTT
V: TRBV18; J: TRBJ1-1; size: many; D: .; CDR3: CASSPLRSGDTEAFF; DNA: TGTGCCAGCTCACCACTACGGTCAGGGGACACTGAAGCTTTCTTT
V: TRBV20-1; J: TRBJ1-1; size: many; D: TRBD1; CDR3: CSARQGAGNTEAFF; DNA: TGCAGTGCGCGACAGGGGGCGGGGAACACTGAAGCTTTCTTT
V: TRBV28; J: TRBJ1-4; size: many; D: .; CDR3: CASRDGEKLFF; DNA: TGTGCCAGCAGAGACGGGGAAAAACTGTTTTTT
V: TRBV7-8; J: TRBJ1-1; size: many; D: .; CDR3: CASSLAAGNTEAFF; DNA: TGCGCCAGCAGCTTGGCAGCCGGCAACACTGAAGCTTTCTTT
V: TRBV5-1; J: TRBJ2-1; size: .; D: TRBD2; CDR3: CASSPTSGGAYNEQFF; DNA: TGCGCCAGCAGCCCGACTAGCGGGGGGGCCTACAATGAGCAGTTCTTC
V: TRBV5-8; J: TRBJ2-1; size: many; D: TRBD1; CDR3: CASSPDGTGAYNEQFF; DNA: TGTGCCAGCAGCCCGGACGGGACAGGGGCCTACAATGAGCAGTTCTTC
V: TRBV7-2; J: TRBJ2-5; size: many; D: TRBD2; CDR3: CASSSTGLAGGEETQYF; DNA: TGTGCCAGCAGCTCGACGGGACTAGCGGGGGGTGAAGAGACCCAGTACTTC
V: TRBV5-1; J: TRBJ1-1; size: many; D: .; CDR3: CASSGSQGNTEAFF; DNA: TGCGCCAGCAGCGGCTCCCAGGGTAACACTGAAGCTTTCTTT
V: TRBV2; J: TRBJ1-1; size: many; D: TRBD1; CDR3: CASSITTGGKNAFF; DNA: TGTGCCAGCAGTATTACGACAGGGGGCAAGAATGCTTTCTTT
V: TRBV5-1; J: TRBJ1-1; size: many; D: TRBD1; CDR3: CASSPSPGTGGVGAFF; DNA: TGCGCCAGCAGCCCTTCCCCCGGGACAGGGGGAGTAGGAGCTTTCTTT
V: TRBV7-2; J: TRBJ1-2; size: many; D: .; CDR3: CASSLHSSNYGYTF; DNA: TGTGCCAGCAGCTTACACAGTTCCAACTATGGCTACACCTTC
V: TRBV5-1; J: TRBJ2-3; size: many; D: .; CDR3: CASSAPGADTQYF; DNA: TGCGCCAGCAGCGCCCCCGGGGCAGATACGCAGTATTTT
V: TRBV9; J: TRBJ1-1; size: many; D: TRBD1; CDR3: CASSVDGTGVLATEAFF; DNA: TGTGCCAGCAGCGTCGACGGGACAGGGGTACTAGCCACTGAAGCTTTCTTT
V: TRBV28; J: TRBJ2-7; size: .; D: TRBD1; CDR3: CASSDPGTGSYEQYF; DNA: TGTGCCAGCAGTGATCCTGGGACAGGGTCCTACGAGCAGTACTTC
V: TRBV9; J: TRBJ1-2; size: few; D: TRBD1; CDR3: CASSVQDRVGYTF; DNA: TGTGCCAGCAGCGTCCAAGACAGGGTTGGCTACACCTTC
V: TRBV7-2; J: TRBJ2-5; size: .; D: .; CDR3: CASSSLGGFETQYF; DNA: TGTGCCAGCAGCTCCCTAGGGGGATTTGAGACCCAGTACTTC
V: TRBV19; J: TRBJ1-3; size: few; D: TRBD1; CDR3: CASSIRDRGLGNTIYF; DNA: TGTGCCAGTAGTATCCGGGACAGGGGCCTCGGAAACACCATATATTTT
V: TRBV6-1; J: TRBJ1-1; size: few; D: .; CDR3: CASRRRGVGNTEAFF; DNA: TGTGCCAGCAGAAGACGGGGAGTTGGGAACACTGAAGCTTTCTTT
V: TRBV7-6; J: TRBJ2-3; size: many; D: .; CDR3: CASSLEGPKGADTQYF; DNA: TGTGCCAGCAGCCTCGAGGGACCTAAGGGCGCAGATACGCAGTATTTT
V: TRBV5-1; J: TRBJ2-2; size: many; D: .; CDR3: CASSPGQNTGELFF; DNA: TGCGCCAGCAGCCCGGGACAGAACACCGGGGAGCTGTTTTTT
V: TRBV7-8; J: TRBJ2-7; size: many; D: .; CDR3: CASSLQRSYEQYF; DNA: TGTGCCAGCAGCTTACAACGTTCCTACGAGCAGTACTTC
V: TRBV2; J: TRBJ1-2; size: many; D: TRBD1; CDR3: CASSPRTGLRNGYTF; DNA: TGTGCCAGCAGTCCCCGGACAGGTTTGCGGAATGGCTACACCTTC
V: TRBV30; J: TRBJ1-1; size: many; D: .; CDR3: CAWRALGTEAFF; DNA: TGTGCCTGGAGAGCACTCGGGACTGAAGCTTTCTTT
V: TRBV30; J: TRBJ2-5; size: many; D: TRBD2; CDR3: CACSSGTSGGYQETQYF; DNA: TGTGCCTGTTCCTCCGGGACTAGCGGGGGGTACCAAGAGACCCAGTACTTC
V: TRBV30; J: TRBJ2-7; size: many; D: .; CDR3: CAWSVGGNYEQYF; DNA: TGTGCCTGGAGTGTTGGAGGAAACTACGAGCAGTACTTC
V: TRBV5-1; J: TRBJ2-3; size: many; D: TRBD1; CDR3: CASSLMTGEDTQYF; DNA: TGCGCCAGCAGCTTGATGACAGGGGAAGATACGCAGTATTTT
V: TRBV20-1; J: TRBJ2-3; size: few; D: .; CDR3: CSATQGIADTQYF; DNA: TGCAGTGCTACCCAGGGTATTGCGGATACGCAGTATTTT